This entry lists 15 T cell receptor beta chains sequenced from one sample in a study of T cell changes during pregnancy in multiple sclerosis. Using immunoSEQ multiplex PCR, the repertoire was profiled, and TCRdb retains in-frame clones only, with some absent. The sample shows about 57,000 clones, 90% of them seen only once. This material consisted of peripheral blood, taken in the first trimester of pregnancy. These receptors were taken from a female donor in good health, enrolled as a control in a pregnancy study.

This rearrangement joins TRBV5-6 to TRBJ1-1; 7 bases align to TRBD1. Germline V gives CDR1 SGHDT, CDR2 YYEEEE. The V gene end was trimmed by 0 bases and the J gene end by 5 bases; junction bases not matched to a gene: 1. CDR3 size: 13 residues. For the CDR3, the DNA is TGTGCCAGCAGCTTGGTCAGGGGGACTGAAGCTTTCTTT. Translating it yields CASSLVRGTEAFF.

The chain uses TRBV6-5 and TRBJ1-2; TRBD1 is a possible D gene (6 bases). This CDR3 spans 12 amino acids. Germline values: CDR1 MNHEY, CDR2 SVGAGI. Trimming took 10 bases from V and 7 from J, leaving 16 bases between them. The CDR3 spells CATTYTGFGYTF. The DNA for the CDR3 is TGTGCCACGACATACACAGGGTTTGGCTACACCTTC.

The V and J genes are TRBV5-4 and TRBJ1-2, with 7 bases identical to TRBD1. The ends lost 4 bases at V and 4 bases at J; junction bases unmatched: 7. The CDR3 has 14 amino acids. CDR1 is SGHNT and CDR2 is YYREEE in the germline V gene (reference sequence). This CDR3 reads CASSLPTGLYGYTF. CDR3 in DNA: TGTGCCAGCAGCCTCCCGACAGGGCTCTATGGCTACACCTTC.

The CDR3 sequence: CASRPGGAEYNEQFF. The CDR3 nucleotides read TGTGCCAGCAGGCCCGGGGGGGCGGAGTACAATGAGCAGTTCTTC. This chain connects TRBV7-3 to TRBJ2-1; 8 bases align to TRBD2. The CDR3 extends over 15 amino acids. The J segment lost 4 bases and the V segment lost 6 bases, leaving 8 bases of the junction unmatched. Looked up from germline, CDR1 is SGHTA and CDR2 is FQGTGA.

The chain is built from TRBV4-1 and TRBJ1-4; 11 bases match TRBD1. The CDR3 has 16 residues. Germline V gene sequence: CDR1 MGHRA, CDR2 YSYEKL. The junction had 7 bases not matched to a gene; V was cut back by 2 bases and J by 8 bases. The CDR3 reads CASSQPLRTGGEKLFF. The CDR3 DNA sequence: TGCGCCAGCAGCCAACCTTTAAGGACAGGGGGCGAAAAACTGTTTTTT.

The CDR3 reads CASNRAETGNQPQHF. CDR3 DNA sequence: TGTGCCAGTAATCGGGCGGAGACAGGCAATCAGCCCCAGCATTTT. This sequence joins TRBV19 and TRBJ1-5; D possibly corresponds to TRBD1 (5 bases). Trimming pared 7 bases from V and 2 bases from J, leaving 15 bases between. In germline, CDR1 is LNHDA, CDR2 SQIVND (reference sequence). The length of the CDR3 is 15 residues.

This chain links TRBV5-1 with TRBJ1-1, with D possibly matching TRBD1 (5 bases). The V end was cut by 4 bases, the J end by 1 base, with 14 bases between. Germline loops: CDR1 SGHRS, CDR2 YFSETQ. The CDR3 runs to 15 residues. This CDR3 is CASSPIDSPNTEAFF. The CDR3 region has the DNA TGCGCCAGCAGCCCGATAGACAGCCCGAACACTGAAGCTTTCTTT.

The chain links TRBV9 to TRBJ2-7; 13 nucleotides align to TRBD2. Per the germline V gene, CDR1 is SGDLS and CDR2 is YYNGEE. The V segment lost 3 bases and the J segment 5 bases; nucleotides outside the gene matches: 5. CDR3 length: 15 amino acids. CDR3 DNA: TGTGCCAGCAGCGCACTAACTAGCGGGAGGGACGAGCAGTACTTC. It specifies CASSALTSGRDEQYF. The variable domain in full, completed from reference TRBV9 and TRBJ2-7, reads DSGVTQTPKHLITATGQRVTLRCSPRSGDLSVYWYQQSLDQGLQFLIQYYNGEERAKGNILERFSAQQFPDLHSELNLSSLELGDSALYFCASSALTSGRDEQYFGPGTRLTVT.

Here the CDR3 DNA reads TGTGCCAGTAGTCATGGCGCCGGGACAGGAGTTGGCTACACCTTC. Residues: CASSHGAGTGVGYTF. This chain joins TRBV19 and TRBJ1-2; TRBD1 matches 8 bases. Germline V gene lookup returns CDR1 LNHDA and CDR2 SQIVND (reference sequence). The CDR3 is 15 amino acids. With 5 bases clipped from V and 7 bases from J, the junction kept 12 bases outside the gene matches.

This clone appeared a single time. This rearrangement joins TRBV27 to TRBJ1-5, with unresolved D. The CDR3 length is 13 residues. CDR1 is MNHEY and CDR2 is SMNVEV in the germline V gene (reference sequence). For the CDR3, the DNA is TGTGTCTCAACTAGAGGCGTAAATCAGCCCCAGCATTTT. Its protein is CVSTRGVNQPQHF.

This clone was seen only once. The CDR3 is CASSAQGGTDTQYF. DNA for the CDR3: TGTGCCAGCAGCGCACAGGGTGGCACAGATACGCAGTATTTT. J is TRBJ2-3 and V is TRBV7-9; D might be TRBD1 (6 bases). The germline CDR1 and CDR2 sequences are SEHNR and FQNEAQ (reference sequence). This CDR3 is 14 amino acids long. Trimming took off 5 bases at V and 1 base at J, with 10 bases between the two ends.

The rearrangement joins TRBV18 to TRBJ2-3; a possible D gene is TRBD2 (7 bases). The V gene's germline CDR1 is KGHSH and CDR2 LQKENI. The V end was cut by 4 bases, the J end by 5 bases, with 19 bases between. The CDR3 runs 16 residues. CDR3 in amino acids: CASSLRSGGQGDTQYF. The CDR3 bases are TGTGCCAGCTCACTCCGCTCCGGGGGGCAGGGAGATACGCAGTATTTT.

The CDR3 spells CASSSGETQYF. CDR3 nucleotides: TGTGCCAGCAGCTCGGGAGAGACCCAGTACTTC. This chain connects TRBV7-3 to TRBJ2-5; D gene unclear. The CDR3 is 11 residues long. Trimming took 4 bases from V and 4 from J, leaving 4 bases between them. Germline V gene data show CDR1 as SGHTA and CDR2 as FQGTGA.

V is TRBV2 and J is TRBJ2-1, with TRBD2 identical over 8 bases. The CDR3 covers 15 residues. With V trimmed by 4 bases and J by 6 bases, 8 bases remained unmatched. Germline V lookup: CDR1 SNHLY, CDR2 FYNNEI. CDR3 nucleotides: TGTGCCAGCAGTGCTGTCCATACTAGCGGCAATGAGCAGTTCTTC. Its translation is CASSAVHTSGNEQFF.

The chain recombines TRBV7-3 with TRBJ2-5; D is possibly TRBD1 (6 bases). In germline, CDR1 is SGHTA, CDR2 FQGTGA. CDR3 length: 14 residues. The V end was cut by 0 bases, the J end by 1 base, with 6 bases between. As DNA, the CDR3 is TGTGCCAGCAGCTTAACGGGGGCCCAAGAGACCCAGTACTTC. Translation gives CASSLTGAQETQYF.